This T cell receptor beta chain was sequenced during a study of shared T cell receptors in the human thymus. Data came from immunoSEQ multiplex PCR; TCRdb stores just in-frame clones and leaves some out. The data show hundreds of thousands of clones, about 80% seen once. The sample was also reused in another study, on human thymus T cells. That source adds: It was from resections taken during corrective heart surgery that the thymus tissue came. Within thymic and blood repertoires, V and J gene usage appeared to be biased. Related research described thymic repertoires that were highly overlapping among unrelated individuals.

The sample taken for sequencing was thymocytes. The TCR originated in a boy younger than two with a congenital heart defect.

Here the CDR3 DNA reads TGCGCCAGCAGCTTGGAGCGGGAGGGCTACAATGAGCAGTTCTTC. This sequence encodes CASSLEREGYNEQFF. This chain joins TRBV5-1 and TRBJ2-1; 10 nucleotides match TRBD2. The trim removed 0 bases at V and 3 bases at J, leaving 0 bases unmatched. The CDR3 is 15 amino acids. CDR1 and CDR2 from the germline V gene are SGHRS and YFSETQ.